This entry features one T cell receptor beta chain sequence. Its antigen is unknown. The data were obtained in a study of PD-L1 blockade in urothelial cancer. Study information: The authors examined blood 3 weeks (second dose) and 6 weeks after treatment start. Reported median T cell count for blood samples was approximately 140,000.

The germline gives CDR1 SGHRS, CDR2 YFSETQ. CDR3 length equals 15 residues. Trimming took off 5 bases at V and 3 bases at J, with 15 bases between the two ends. Produced via immunoSEQ multiplex PCR; TCRdb's table is partial and in-frame only. The sample consists of about 100,000 clones, about 85% of them appearing once. General study points: Tumor-associated TCR clones expanded more in blood at 3 weeks in patients with durable benefit.

This chain connects TRBV5-1 to TRBJ1-5; D is unclear. Sequences were derived from PBMCs, sampled around atezolizumab (anti-PD-L1) treatment. The receptor comes from a man aged 45-65 years with urothelial cancer. This CDR3 reads CASRLDLALNQPQHF. CDR3 bases: TGCGCCAGCAGACTCGACCTAGCCCTCAATCAGCCCCAGCATTTT.